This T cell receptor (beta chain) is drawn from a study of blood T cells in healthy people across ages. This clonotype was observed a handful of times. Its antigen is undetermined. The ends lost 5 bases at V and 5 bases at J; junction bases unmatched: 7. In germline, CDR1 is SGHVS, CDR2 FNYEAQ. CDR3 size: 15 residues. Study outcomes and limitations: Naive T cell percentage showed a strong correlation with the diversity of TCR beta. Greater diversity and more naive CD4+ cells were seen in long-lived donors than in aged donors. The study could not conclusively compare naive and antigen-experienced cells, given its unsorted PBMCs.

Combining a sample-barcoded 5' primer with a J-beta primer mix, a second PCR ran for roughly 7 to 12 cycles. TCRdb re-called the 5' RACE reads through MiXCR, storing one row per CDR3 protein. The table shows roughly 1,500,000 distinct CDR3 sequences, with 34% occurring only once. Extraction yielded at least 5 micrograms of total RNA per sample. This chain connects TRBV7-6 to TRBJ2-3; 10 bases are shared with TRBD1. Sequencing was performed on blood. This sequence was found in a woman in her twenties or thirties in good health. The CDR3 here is CASSRTGGQKDTQYF. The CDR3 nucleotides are TGTGCCAGCAGCCGGACAGGGGGTCAAAAAGATACGCAGTATTTT.